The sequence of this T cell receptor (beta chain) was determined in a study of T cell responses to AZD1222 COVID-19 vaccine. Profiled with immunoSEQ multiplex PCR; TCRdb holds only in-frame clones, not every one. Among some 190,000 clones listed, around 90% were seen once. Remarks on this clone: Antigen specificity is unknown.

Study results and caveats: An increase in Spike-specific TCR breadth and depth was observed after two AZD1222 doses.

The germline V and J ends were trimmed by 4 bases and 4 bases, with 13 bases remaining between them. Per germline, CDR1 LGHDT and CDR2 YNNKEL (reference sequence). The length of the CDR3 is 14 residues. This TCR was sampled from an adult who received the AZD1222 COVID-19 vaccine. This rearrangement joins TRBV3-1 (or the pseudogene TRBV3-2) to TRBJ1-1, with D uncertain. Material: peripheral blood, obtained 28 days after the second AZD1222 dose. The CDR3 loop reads CASSPRGAATEAFF. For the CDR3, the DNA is TGTGCCAGCAGCCCCCGGGGTGCGGCCACTGAAGCTTTCTTT.